Listed here are 30 T cell receptor beta chains from one sample, sequenced in a study of immune evolution from preneoplasia to lung adenocarcinoma. Assay used: immunoSEQ multiplex PCR; TCRdb lists only in-frame clones, some missing. The sample gives some 6,000 clones, 79% of which show up once; 20% to 25% is in the top ten. The sequencing input was FFPE adjacent normal lung tissue. These receptors were obtained from a person in their sixties or seventies with lung adenocarcinoma.

The chain links TRBV27 to TRBJ2-3, with TRBD2 matching over 14 bases. The CDR3 runs 15 residues. Looked up from germline, CDR1 is MNHEY and CDR2 is SMNVEV (reference sequence). After removal of 6 bases from V and 5 bases from J, the junction contained 4 bases not matched to a gene. CDR3 in DNA: TGTGCCAGCAGCGTGACTAGCGGGAGGGTAGATACGCAGTATTTT. This codes for CASSVTSGRVDTQYF.

The table lists this clone with a few counts. In nucleotides, the CDR3 is TGTGCCAGTAGTATGGGACAACAAAATCAGCCCCAGCATTTT. This sequence encodes CASSMGQQNQPQHF. This chain joins TRBV19 and TRBJ1-5; possible D gene TRBD1, 6 bases. Germline-derived CDR1 and CDR2 are LNHDA and SQIVND (reference sequence). This CDR3 has 14 residues. V shed 3 bases and J shed 4 bases, with 10 bases lying between them.

The V and J genes are TRBV15 and TRBJ1-1; D may be TRBD1 (5 bases). V shed 5 bases and J shed 10 bases, with 14 bases lying between them. Germline assignment: CDR1 LNHNV and CDR2 YYDKDF (reference sequence). The CDR3 sequence is 12 residues long. The CDR3 is CATSLDSMVAFF. In nucleotides, the CDR3 is TGTGCCACCAGCTTAGACAGCATGGTAGCTTTCTTT.

This chain uses TRBV11-1 with TRBJ2-7, with D unclear. Germline V gene lookup returns CDR1 SGHAT and CDR2 FQDESV (reference sequence). Trimming took off 4 bases at V and 2 bases at J, with 15 bases between the two ends. The CDR3 is made up of 15 amino acids. CDR3 coding DNA: TGTGCCAGCAGCTCGAATCCGGGCCTGACCTACGAGCAGTACTTC. The encoded protein is CASSSNPGLTYEQYF.

The chain recombines TRBV18 with TRBJ1-2; 7 positions agree with TRBD1. The CDR3 is made up of 13 amino acids. J lost 6 bases, V lost 3 bases, and 4 bases had no gene match. Germline V CDR1 and CDR2: KGHSH, LQKENI. CDR3: CASSPNRGNGYTF. CDR3 DNA sequence: TGTGCCAGCTCACCGAACAGGGGTAATGGCTACACCTTC.

This chain connects TRBV6-4 to TRBJ2-1; 7 bases fit TRBD1. CDR1 and CDR2 (germline): MRHNA, SNTAGT. Trimming removed 4 bases from V and 5 bases from J; junction bases left unmatched: 8. This CDR3 has 15 amino acids. The CDR3 region is CASSAQGFKNNEQFF. The CDR3 DNA follows: TGTGCCAGCAGTGCACAGGGGTTTAAGAACAATGAGCAGTTCTTC.

This chain uses TRBV6-1 with TRBJ2-7; D is undetermined. Per the germline V gene, CDR1 is MNHNS and CDR2 is SASEGT. This CDR3 spans 14 amino acids. Trimming took 7 bases from V and 0 from J, leaving 13 bases between them. The CDR3 here is CASTEWVSSYEQYF. Here the CDR3 DNA reads TGTGCCAGCACCGAGTGGGTTAGCTCCTACGAGCAGTACTTC.

This sequence joins TRBV7-8 and TRBJ1-2; D unresolved. The CDR3 is 15 amino acids. Trimming left V 7 bases short and J 4 bases short, with 19 bases between. Germline V gives CDR1 SGHVS, CDR2 FQNEAQ. CDR3 region: CASTPPGVGLYGYTF. In nucleotides, the CDR3 is TGTGCCAGCACCCCCCCCGGGGTGGGCCTCTATGGCTACACCTTC.

The genes are TRBV6-1 and TRBJ2-7, with D maybe TRBD1 (5 bases). This CDR3 contains 15 residues. Trimming left V 5 bases short and J 3 bases short, with 17 bases between. Germline V CDR1 and CDR2: MNHNS, SASEGT. The CDR3 region is CASSRTSGADYEQYF. The CDR3 region has the DNA TGTGCCAGCAGTCGAACCAGTGGGGCAGACTACGAGCAGTACTTC.

This chain uses TRBV7-9 with TRBJ2-2; D is undetermined. Per the germline V gene, CDR1 is SEHNR and CDR2 is FQNEAQ (reference sequence). The CDR3 totals 14 residues. Trimming pared 1 base from V and 3 bases from J, leaving 6 bases between. The CDR3 here is CASSLEGYTGELFF. The CDR3 coding sequence is TGTGCCAGCAGCTTAGAGGGATACACCGGGGAGCTGTTTTTT. Based on the CDR3 plus reference TRBV7-9 and TRBJ2-2, the full variable domain is DTGVSQNPRHKITKRGQNVTFRCDPISEHNRLYWYRQTLGQGPEFLTYFQNEAQLEKSRLLSDRFSAERPKGSFSTLEIQRTEQGDSAMYLCASSLEGYTGELFFGEGSRLTVL.

The chain carries TRBV6-4 and TRBJ1-1; D remains ambiguous. CDR1 is MRHNA, CDR2 SNTAGT, per germline. With 0 bases removed from V and 0 bases from J, the gap between germline ends came to 8 bases. The CDR3 loop spans 15 amino acids. The CDR3 region is CASSDSEAMNTEAFF. The CDR3 DNA sequence: TGTGCCAGCAGTGACTCCGAGGCGATGAACACTGAAGCTTTCTTT.

This clone is deemed medium-sized. The CDR3 loop is CASSEGGEAFF. The CDR3, as DNA: TGTGCCAGCAGTGAAGGGGGGGAAGCTTTCTTT. The chain employs TRBV2 and TRBJ1-1, with D tentatively TRBD1 (5 bases). Germline V gives CDR1 SNHLY, CDR2 FYNNEI. Trimming removed 1 base at V and 8 bases at J, with 5 bases between. CDR3 length: 11 residues.

The chain combines TRBV6-1 with TRBJ2-2; no clear D gene. This CDR3 spans 13 amino acids. In germline, CDR1 is MNHNS, CDR2 SASEGT. Between the trimmed V and J ends, which lost 7 bases and 1 base, there was a span of 7 bases. In DNA form, the CDR3 reads TGTGCCAGCACCCAGCGGAACACCGGGGAGCTGTTTTTT. Translation: CASTQRNTGELFF.

This clone was seen a few times. This sequence joins TRBV4-3 and TRBJ2-3; no reliable D call. The length of the CDR3 is 13 residues. The germline gives CDR1 LGHNA, CDR2 YSLEER. V was trimmed by 4 bases and J by 6 bases, leaving 11 bases between them. This chain's CDR3 is CASSRGGADTQYF. CDR3 coding DNA: TGCGCCAGCAGCCGCGGCGGAGCGGATACGCAGTATTTT.

The CDR3 region is CAISLTENTEAFF. CDR3 nucleotides: TGTGCCATCAGTTTGACAGAAAACACTGAAGCTTTCTTT. The chain is built from TRBV10-3 and TRBJ1-1; TRBD1 might be the D (5 bases). The CDR3 consists of 13 residues. The germline gives CDR1 ENHRY, CDR2 SYGVKD. Trimming shortened V by 5 bases and J by 2 bases, and 9 bases separated the two germline ends.

CDR3 sequence: CASSLGPFTSYNEQFF. CDR3 bases: TGCGCCAGCAGCTTGGGGCCGTTTACCTCCTACAATGAGCAGTTCTTC. This rearrangement joins TRBV5-1 to TRBJ2-1; no firm D call. V lost 0 bases and J 0 bases, leaving 10 bases between the germline ends. Germline CDR1 is SGHRS and CDR2 is YFSETQ. The CDR3 spans 16 residues.

CDR3 sequence (DNA): TGCGCCAGCAGCTTGGGCTCGAACTATGGCTACACCTTC. Translated, it gives CASSLGSNYGYTF. The V gene is TRBV5-1, the J gene TRBJ1-2, with D hard to call. The V end lost 0 bases, the J end lost 2 bases, and 5 bases lay between the germline ends. Per germline, CDR1 SGHRS and CDR2 YFSETQ. This CDR3 spans 13 amino acids.

Comments on this clone: Germline and junction disagree at one end, which may indicate a read error. The chain recombines TRBV7-9 with TRBJ2-7; 9 nucleotides match TRBD2. This CDR3 has 14 residues. The V gene's germline CDR1 is SEHNR and CDR2 FQNEAQ (reference sequence). The CDR3 DNA reads as TGTGCCAGCAGCTCCTCAGGGGAGGCGGGGGGGGCCGACTTC. Protein: CASSSSGEAGGADF. The whole variable domain, filled in from reference TRBV7-9 and TRBJ2-7, reads DTGVSQNPRHKITKRGQNVTFRCDPISEHNRLYWYRQTLGQGPEFLTYFQNEAQLEKSRLLSDRFSAERPKGSFSTLEIQRTEQGDSAMYLCASSSSGEAGGADFGPGTRLTVT.

The chain uses TRBV5-1 and TRBJ2-7; TRBD1 agrees at 8 bases. The V and J ends lost 0 bases and 3 bases, in that order; junction bases with no gene match: 5. The CDR3 runs 15 residues. The germline V gene has CDR1 SGHRS and CDR2 YFSETQ. The CDR3 loop reads CASSLEGQGLYEQYF. The CDR3 DNA is TGCGCCAGCAGCTTGGAAGGACAGGGACTCTACGAGCAGTACTTC.

The V gene is TRBV4-2, the J gene TRBJ2-5, with TRBD2 matching 14 bases. V was pared by 1 base and J by 4 bases, with 5 bases of the junction left unmatched. Looked up from germline, CDR1 is LGHNA and CDR2 is YNFKEQ. The CDR3 length is 17 residues. The CDR3 DNA sequence: TGTGCCAGCAGCCAAGGCGGGGGACTAGCGGGAGTAGAGACCCAGTACTTC. Translating it yields CASSQGGGLAGVETQYF.

This sequence joins TRBV19 and TRBJ1-1; D is possibly TRBD1 (6 bases). From germline, CDR1 is LNHDA and CDR2 SQIVND (reference sequence). V was trimmed by 5 bases and J by 3 bases, leaving 16 bases between them. The CDR3 spans 15 residues. CDR3 nucleotide sequence: TGTGCCAGTAGTCATACCACAACAGGGTACACTGAAGCTTTCTTT. This sequence encodes CASSHTTTGYTEAFF.

The chain carries TRBV5-6 and TRBJ2-5, with 8 bases identical to TRBD1. The germline gives CDR1 SGHDT, CDR2 YYEEEE. CDR3 length: 14 residues. After removal of 1 base from V and 5 bases from J, the junction contained 4 bases not matched to a gene. The CDR3 bases are TGTGCCAGCAGCTTGAACAGGGGGGCCGAGACCCAGTACTTC. It codes for CASSLNRGAETQYF.

The rearrangement uses TRBV5-1 and TRBJ1-2; no clear D gene. The CDR3 sequence is 18 residues long. CDR1 SGHRS and CDR2 YFSETQ come from the germline V gene. V lost 0 bases, J lost 4 bases, and 22 bases lay in between. The CDR3 nucleotides are TGCGCCAGCAGCTTGGGCCAGCCCAGCGCCATTGGGAGCTATGGCTACACCTTC. Its protein is CASSLGQPSAIGSYGYTF.

The J gene is TRBJ2-5, the V gene TRBV5-1; D gene uncertain. There are 13 residues in the CDR3. V gave up 1 base and J gave up 4 bases, with 8 bases separating them. From germline, CDR1 is SGHRS and CDR2 YFSETQ. In DNA form, the CDR3 reads TGCGCCAGCAGCTTGAGTAGCACAGAGACCCAGTACTTC. Protein sequence: CASSLSSTETQYF. Together with reference TRBV5-1 and TRBJ2-5, the CDR3 gives the full variable domain: KAGVTQTPRYLIKTRGQQVTLSCSPISGHRSVSWYQQTPGQGLQFLFEYFSETQRNKGNFPGRFSGRQFSNSRSEMNVSTLELGDSALYLCASSLSSTETQYFGPGTRLLVL.

The chain combines TRBV30 with TRBJ2-6; a possible D gene is TRBD2 (5 bases). CDR1 GTSNPN and CDR2 SVGIG come from the germline V gene (reference sequence). V lost 3 bases to trimming and J lost 2 bases, with 5 bases between them. This CDR3 is 13 amino acids long. Here the CDR3 reads CAWSGTGANVLTF. DNA of the CDR3: TGTGCCTGGAGCGGGACTGGGGCCAACGTCCTGACTTTC.

The genes are TRBV19 and TRBJ1-1; TRBD1 agrees at 10 bases. V lost 4 bases, J lost 6 bases, and 14 bases stayed unmatched. Germline assignment: CDR1 LNHDA and CDR2 SQIVND (reference sequence). This CDR3 is built from 17 residues. CDR3 amino acids: CASSKLRGQGYFPEAFF. The CDR3, as DNA: TGTGCCAGTAGTAAGCTTAGGGGACAGGGGTATTTCCCTGAAGCTTTCTTT.

This clone occurred once. This chain joins TRBV4-2 and TRBJ2-1, with 11 positions matching TRBD1. V trimming: 4 bases; J trimming: 4 bases; junction bases outside the gene matches: 6. Germline V gene data show CDR1 as LGHNA and CDR2 as YNFKEQ. This CDR3 is 16 amino acids long. CDR3 residues: CASSRGQGALYNEQFF. CDR3 DNA: TGTGCCAGCAGCCGTGGACAGGGGGCGTTGTACAATGAGCAGTTCTTC.

This clone appeared once. The V and J genes are TRBV7-6 and TRBJ1-5; 9 bases agree with TRBD1. Looked up from germline, CDR1 is SGHVS and CDR2 is FNYEAQ. The CDR3 runs to 17 residues. V trimming: 1 base; J trimming: 2 bases; junction bases outside the gene matches: 6. Here the CDR3 reads CASSLGSRTGGNQPQHF. CDR3 nucleotides: TGTGCCAGCAGCTTAGGGTCACGGACAGGGGGCAATCAGCCCCAGCATTTT.

The V call is TRBV19, the J call TRBJ1-5; 11 bases align to TRBD1. CDR3 length: 15 amino acids. J was trimmed by 4 bases and V by 5 bases; bases with no gene match: 4. CDR1 and CDR2 from the germline V gene are LNHDA and SQIVND (reference sequence). This chain's CDR3 is CASSGTGGFNQPQHF. DNA of the CDR3: TGTGCCAGTAGTGGGACAGGGGGTTTTAATCAGCCCCAGCATTTT.

Here the CDR3 DNA reads TGTGCCAGCAGGCCGAGTTTGGGGCAAGAGACCCAGTACTTC. Translation: CASRPSLGQETQYF. The chain has TRBV6-6 and TRBJ2-5; D gene ambiguous. Trimming removed 6 bases at V and 2 bases at J, with 13 bases between. This CDR3 spans 14 amino acids. Germline assignment: CDR1 MNHNY and CDR2 SVGAGI (reference sequence).